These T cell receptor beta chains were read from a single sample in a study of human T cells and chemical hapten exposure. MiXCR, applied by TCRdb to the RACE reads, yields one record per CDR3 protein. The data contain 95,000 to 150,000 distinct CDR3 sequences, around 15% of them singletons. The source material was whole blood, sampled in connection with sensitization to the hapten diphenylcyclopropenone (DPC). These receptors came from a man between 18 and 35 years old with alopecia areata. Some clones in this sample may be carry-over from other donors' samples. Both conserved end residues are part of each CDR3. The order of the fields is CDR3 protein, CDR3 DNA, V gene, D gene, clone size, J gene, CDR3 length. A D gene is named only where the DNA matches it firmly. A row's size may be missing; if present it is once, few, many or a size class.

CDR3: CASRTGTENQPQHF
DNA: TGTGCCAGCAGGACCGGGACCGAAAATCAGCCCCAGCATTTT
V: TRBV12-3/TRBV12-4
D: NA
size: few
J: TRBJ1-5
length: 14

CDR3: CASSSSGQGGYTF
DNA: TGTGCCAGCAGTTCCTCGGGACAGGGTGGCTACACCTTC
V: TRBV7-3
D: TRBD1
size: NA
J: TRBJ1-2
length: 13

CDR3: CASSQGQYQETQYF
DNA: TGCGCCAGCAGTCAAGGACAGTACCAAGAGACCCAGTACTTC
V: TRBV5-1
D: NA
size: few
J: TRBJ2-5
length: 14

CDR3: CSAIPGLAGFETQYF
DNA: TGCAGTGCTATACCGGGACTAGCGGGATTCGAGACCCAGTACTTC
V: TRBV20-1
D: TRBD2
size: few
J: TRBJ2-5
length: 15

CDR3: CSAQTGTGNTIYF
DNA: TGCAGTGCCCAGACAGGCACGGGAAACACCATATATTTT
V: TRBV20-1
D: NA
size: NA
J: TRBJ1-3
length: 13

CDR3: CAVGEGYEQYF
DNA: TGTGCCGTTGGGGAGGGCTACGAGCAGTACTTC
V: TRBV27
D: TRBD2
size: few
J: TRBJ2-7
length: 11

CDR3: CASSQEMNGGYEQYF
DNA: TGCGCCAGCAGCCAAGAAATGAACGGGGGCTACGAGCAGTACTTC
V: TRBV4-1
D: NA
size: few
J: TRBJ2-7
length: 15

CDR3: CASSSDGKFRANEKLFF
DNA: TGTGCCAGCAGCTCGGACGGAAAATTCCGGGCTAATGAAAAACTGTTTTTT
V: TRBV7-2
D: NA
size: NA
J: TRBJ1-4
length: 17

CDR3: CASSATVYGYTF
DNA: TGTGCCAGCAGCGCGACGGTCTATGGCTACACCTTC
V: TRBV7-9
D: NA
size: few
J: TRBJ1-2
length: 12

CDR3: CASSQGTGYTGELFF
DNA: TGCGCCAGCAGCCAAGGGACAGGTTACACCGGGGAGCTGTTTTTT
V: TRBV4-3
D: TRBD1
size: NA
J: TRBJ2-2
length: 15

CDR3: CASSLVTGSNEKLFF
DNA: TGCGCCAGCAGCTTGGTTACGGGGTCTAATGAAAAACTGTTTTTT
V: TRBV5-1
D: NA
size: NA
J: TRBJ1-4
length: 15

CDR3: CASSPGSMGEKLFF
DNA: TGTGCCAGCAGCCCCGGATCTATGGGGGAAAAACTGTTTTTT
V: TRBV11-2
D: NA
size: few
J: TRBJ1-4
length: 14

CDR3: CSSVRSDTQYF
DNA: TGCAGTAGTGTACGGTCAGATACGCAGTATTTT
V: TRBV20-1
D: NA
size: NA
J: TRBJ2-3
length: 11

CDR3: CASSGLYSPLHF
DNA: TGTGCCAGCTCTGGCCTTTATTCACCCCTCCACTTT
V: TRBV28
D: NA
size: NA
J: TRBJ1-6
length: 12

CDR3: CASSPGQRTGELFF
DNA: TGTGCCAGCAGCCCGGGACAGCGCACCGGGGAGCTGTTTTTT
V: TRBV7-2
D: TRBD1
size: NA
J: TRBJ2-2
length: 14

CDR3: CASTPVYTLNTEAFF
DNA: TGTGCCAGCACCCCAGTATATACGCTGAACACTGAAGCTTTCTTT
V: TRBV6-2/TRBV6-3
D: NA
size: NA
J: TRBJ1-1
length: 15

CDR3: CSAQNRGKNIQYF
DNA: TGCAGTGCCCAAAACAGGGGCAAAAACATTCAGTACTTC
V: TRBV20-1
D: TRBD1
size: NA
J: TRBJ2-4
length: 13

CDR3: CASSVGGTQETQYF
DNA: TGTGCCAGCAGCGTAGGGGGTACCCAAGAGACCCAGTACTTC
V: TRBV9
D: NA
size: NA
J: TRBJ2-5
length: 14

CDR3: CASSLRGNTEAFF
DNA: TGTGCCAGCAGCTTGAGGGGGAACACTGAAGCTTTCTTT
V: TRBV11-2
D: NA
size: many
J: TRBJ1-1
length: 13

CDR3: CSVEGTQYF
DNA: TGCAGCGTTGAAGGGACCCAGTACTTC
V: TRBV29-1
D: NA
size: NA
J: TRBJ2-5
length: 9

CDR3: CSSTTNTEAFF
DNA: TGTTCTAGTACCACGAACACTGAAGCTTTCTTT
V: TRBV5-5
D: NA
size: NA
J: TRBJ1-1
length: 11

CDR3: CASSETGLAGSTGELFF
DNA: TGTGCCAGCAGTGAAACGGGACTAGCGGGGAGCACCGGGGAGCTGTTTTTT
V: TRBV6-1
D: TRBD2
size: NA
J: TRBJ2-2
length: 17

CDR3: CASSQVSRGPGSPLHF
DNA: TGTGCCAGCAGCCAAGTATCGCGGGGACCGGGTTCACCCCTCCACTTT
V: TRBV3-1
D: NA
size: NA
J: TRBJ1-6
length: 16

CDR3: CASSLGDRTATEAFF
DNA: TGTGCCAGCAGCTTAGGAGATCGGACAGCCACTGAAGCTTTCTTT
V: TRBV7-9
D: NA
size: many
J: TRBJ1-1
length: 15

CDR3: CASSLAGDNSPLHF
DNA: TGTGCCAGCAGCTTAGCAGGGGATAATTCACCCCTCCACTTT
V: TRBV7-9
D: NA
size: many
J: TRBJ1-6
length: 14

CDR3: CSARDGNQPQHF
DNA: TGCAGTGCTAGGGACGGAAATCAGCCCCAGCATTTT
V: TRBV20-1
D: NA
size: many
J: TRBJ1-5
length: 12

CDR3: CASSRAWTGSYEQYF
DNA: TGTGCCAGCAGCCGGGCCTGGACAGGTTCCTACGAGCAGTACTTC
V: TRBV5-6
D: TRBD1
size: NA
J: TRBJ2-7
length: 15

CDR3: CASSSNPQMRGQTEAFF
DNA: TGTGCCAGCAGCTCTAACCCTCAGATGAGAGGGCAAACTGAAGCTTTCTTT
V: TRBV7-2
D: NA
size: NA
J: TRBJ1-1
length: 17

CDR3: CASGTSDSNEQFF
DNA: TGTGCCAGTGGGACTAGCGACTCGAATGAGCAGTTCTTC
V: TRBV7-3
D: TRBD2
size: NA
J: TRBJ2-1
length: 13

CDR3: CASSLQGRAQYF
DNA: TGCGCCAGCAGCTTACAGGGAAGGGCCCAGTACTTC
V: TRBV5-1
D: NA
size: many
J: TRBJ2-5
length: 12

CDR3: CASSEGGREQFF
DNA: TGTGCCAGCAGTGAGGGAGGTCGTGAGCAGTTCTTC
V: TRBV6-1
D: NA
size: few
J: TRBJ2-1
length: 12

CDR3: CASSLQEGNQPQHF
DNA: TGTGCCAGCTCACTACAGGAAGGCAATCAGCCCCAGCATTTT
V: TRBV18
D: NA
size: NA
J: TRBJ1-5
length: 14

CDR3: CASSMSSRGLPAPGNTIYF
DNA: TGTGCCAGTAGTATGTCGTCAAGGGGCCTTCCCGCCCCTGGAAACACCATATATTTT
V: TRBV19
D: NA
size: few
J: TRBJ1-3
length: 19

CDR3: CASSYSHNEQFF
DNA: TGTGCCAGCAGTTATTCCCACAATGAGCAGTTCTTC
V: TRBV7-8
D: NA
size: NA
J: TRBJ2-1
length: 12

CDR3: CASSVAPQVNTEAFF
DNA: TGTGCCAGCAGCGTAGCGCCACAGGTGAACACTGAAGCTTTCTTT
V: TRBV9
D: NA
size: few
J: TRBJ1-1
length: 15

CDR3: CASSGGVEAYGYTF
DNA: TGTGCCAGCAGCGGAGGGGTAGAGGCCTATGGCTACACCTTC
V: TRBV5-5
D: NA
size: few
J: TRBJ1-2
length: 14

CDR3: CASSHRGSSYKQYF
DNA: TGCGCCAGCAGCCACAGGGGCAGCTCCTACAAGCAGTACTTC
V: TRBV4-3
D: NA
size: NA
J: TRBJ2-7
length: 14

CDR3: CASSMPGPSAGELFF
DNA: TGTGCCAGTAGTATGCCGGGACCCAGCGCCGGGGAGCTGTTTTTT
V: TRBV19
D: NA
size: NA
J: TRBJ2-2
length: 15

CDR3: CASSESGLPGDEQFF
DNA: TGCGCCAGCAGTGAGTCAGGGCTTCCCGGCGATGAGCAGTTCTTC
V: TRBV10-1
D: NA
size: NA
J: TRBJ2-1
length: 15

CDR3: CASSQTSSYEQYF
DNA: TGCGCCAGCAGCCAGACTTCCTCCTACGAGCAGTACTTC
V: TRBV5-1
D: NA
size: NA
J: TRBJ2-7
length: 13

CDR3: CASSPGHSYEQYF
DNA: TGTGCCAGCAGTCCCGGACATTCCTACGAGCAGTACTTC
V: TRBV6-2/TRBV6-3
D: NA
size: few
J: TRBJ2-7
length: 13

CDR3: CASSPSGTGVGYGYTF
DNA: TGTGCCAGCAGCCCATCCGGGACAGGGGTAGGCTATGGCTACACCTTC
V: TRBV28
D: TRBD1
size: few
J: TRBJ1-2
length: 16

CDR3: CASSPVANQPQHF
DNA: TGTGCCAGCAGTCCCGTGGCGAATCAGCCCCAGCATTTT
V: TRBV6-2/TRBV6-3
D: NA
size: NA
J: TRBJ1-5
length: 13

CDR3: CASSLDPNPYNEQFF
DNA: TGTGCCAGCAGCTTAGACCCCAACCCCTACAATGAGCAGTTCTTC
V: TRBV11-1
D: NA
size: few
J: TRBJ2-1
length: 15

CDR3: CASSLWQRPDTQYF
DNA: TGTGCCAGCAGCTTATGGCAGCGGCCAGATACGCAGTATTTT
V: TRBV7-9
D: NA
size: many
J: TRBJ2-3
length: 14

CDR3: CASSPGQGNIQYF
DNA: TGCGCCAGCAGCCCGGGACAGGGAAACATTCAGTACTTC
V: TRBV10-1
D: TRBD1
size: few
J: TRBJ2-4
length: 13

CDR3: CASSLVSGVNQPQHF
DNA: TGTGCCAGCAGCTTAGTATCAGGGGTGAATCAGCCCCAGCATTTT
V: TRBV7-2
D: NA
size: NA
J: TRBJ1-5
length: 15

CDR3: CASSQDLRANTGELFF
DNA: TGCGCCAGCAGCCAAGATTTGCGTGCTAACACCGGGGAGCTGTTTTTT
V: TRBV4-3
D: NA
size: NA
J: TRBJ2-2
length: 16

CDR3: CASSWGGLNTEAFF
DNA: TGTGCCAGCAGTTGGGGGGGACTGAACACTGAAGCTTTCTTT
V: TRBV28
D: NA
size: NA
J: TRBJ1-1
length: 14

CDR3: CASSQVPGTNTGELFF
DNA: TGCGCCAGCAGCCAGGTTCCTGGGACTAACACCGGGGAGCTGTTTTTT
V: TRBV4-3
D: NA
size: few
J: TRBJ2-2
length: 16

CDR3: CASSGTGPQPQHF
DNA: TGTGCCAGCAGTGGGACAGGTCCACAGCCCCAGCATTTT
V: TRBV2
D: TRBD1
size: NA
J: TRBJ1-5
length: 13

CDR3: CASSYLADTQYF
DNA: TGTGCCAGCAGCTATCTCGCAGATACGCAGTATTTT
V: TRBV6-2/TRBV6-3
D: NA
size: NA
J: TRBJ2-3
length: 12

CDR3: CASSLVGDTGELFF
DNA: TGTGCCAGCAGCTTAGTGGGGGACACCGGGGAGCTGTTTTTT
V: TRBV7-9
D: NA
size: few
J: TRBJ2-2
length: 14

CDR3: CASSSTGENQPQHF
DNA: TGTGCCAGCAGCTCAACAGGGGAGAATCAGCCCCAGCATTTT
V: TRBV7-2
D: TRBD1
size: few
J: TRBJ1-5
length: 14

CDR3: CASSLRPPGLANYNEQFF
DNA: TGTGCCAGCAGCCTAAGGCCTCCGGGACTAGCGAACTACAATGAGCAGTTCTTC
V: TRBV7-3
D: TRBD2
size: NA
J: TRBJ2-1
length: 18

CDR3: CASSQEQGLMNTEAFF
DNA: TGCGCCAGCAGCCAGGAACAGGGACTCATGAACACTGAAGCTTTCTTT
V: TRBV4-3
D: NA
size: few
J: TRBJ1-1
length: 16

CDR3: CASSLSVQETQYF
DNA: TGTGCCAGCAGCTTAAGTGTACAAGAGACCCAGTACTTC
V: TRBV11-2
D: NA
size: many
J: TRBJ2-5
length: 13

CDR3: CASRPGPQRDTQYF
DNA: TGTGCCAGCAGGCCCGGGCCCCAGAGGGATACGCAGTATTTT
V: TRBV28
D: NA
size: NA
J: TRBJ2-3
length: 14

CDR3: CSAQGLYTEAFF
DNA: TGCAGTGCTCAGGGGCTGTACACTGAAGCTTTCTTT
V: TRBV20-1
D: NA
size: few
J: TRBJ1-1
length: 12

CDR3: CASSQVRSLAKNIQYF
DNA: TGCGCCAGCAGCCAAGTAAGATCTCTAGCCAAAAACATTCAGTACTTC
V: TRBV4-3
D: NA
size: many
J: TRBJ2-4
length: 16